The source of this TCR beta chain is a study of blood T cell repertoires in COVID-19. There are 15 residues in the CDR3. Trimming stripped 7 bases from V and 7 bases from J, with 22 bases between. CDR1 and CDR2 (germline): LNHDA, SQIVND (reference sequence). Here immunoSEQ multiplex PCR was the method, and the copy in TCRdb shows in-frame clones only, minus some. Among 250,000 to 300,000 clones, roughly 88% were seen once, and the ten largest hold 3%. The sequence derives from a woman under 40 with active or convalescent COVID-19. This rearrangement joins TRBV19 to TRBJ1-1; D gene unclear. The specimen was peripheral blood. CDR3 residues: CASTSPPGEGDEAFF. The DNA of the CDR3 is TGTGCCAGTACCTCCCCCCCCGGGGAGGGAGATGAAGCTTTCTTT.